The 22 T cell receptor beta chains below come from one sample, sequenced in a study of cytomegalovirus exposure and HLA in healthy donors (dated by TCRdb to 2016 to 2017). Library preparation used the immunoSEQ multiplex PCR assay. This immuneACCESS table, as held by TCRdb, lists in-frame sequences with V and J called but not all clones. Of the missing ones, under half trace to an unresolved V gene in checked studies; the others have no known cause. The sample data list 250,000 to 400,000 clones, and 70% to 90% of these were observed just once. Around 0.96% of the sample goes to the ten largest clones. The sample consisted of PBMCs. These receptor sequences come from a man younger than 45 in good health and CMV-seronegative.

V usage is TRBV6-6 and J usage is TRBJ2-5; a possible D gene is TRBD1 (5 bases). Germline V gene data show CDR1 as MNHNY and CDR2 as SVGAGI (reference sequence). The CDR3 has 13 residues. Trimming took 9 bases from V and 2 from J, leaving 13 bases between them. The CDR3 is CASEMSGQETQYF. CDR3 nucleotide sequence: TGTGCCAGTGAGATGTCAGGGCAAGAGACCCAGTACTTC.

The rearrangement links TRBV6-5 to TRBJ1-1; 9 bases match TRBD1. Germline values: CDR1 MNHEY, CDR2 SVGAGI. V lost 5 bases to trimming and J lost 3 bases; unmatched junction nucleotides: 1. The CDR3 sequence is 13 residues long. This CDR3 reads CASSRDRDTEAFF. The CDR3 bases are TGTGCCAGCAGTAGGGACAGGGACACTGAAGCTTTCTTT.

This chain links TRBV11-2 with TRBJ1-1; D gene uncertain. Trimming pared 5 bases from V and 11 bases from J, leaving 6 bases between. The CDR3 spans 9 residues. Germline loops: CDR1 SGHAT, CDR2 FQNNGV. The CDR3 loop is CASSPRAFF. CDR3 in DNA: TGTGCCAGCAGCCCCAGGGCTTTCTTT.

The rearrangement uses TRBV4-2 and TRBJ2-7; D may be TRBD2 (5 bases). CDR1 is LGHNA and CDR2 is YNFKEQ in the germline V gene. V was clipped by 6 bases and J by 1 base, with 10 bases between them. The CDR3 length is 13 residues. The CDR3 bases are TGTGCCAGCAGACACTCGGGGTCCTACGAGCAGTACTTC. This codes for CASRHSGSYEQYF.

In its sample, this clone was seen a few times. The chain joins TRBV14 to TRBJ2-2, with 9 bases aligning to TRBD1. The germline V gene has CDR1 SGHDN and CDR2 FVKESK. After removal of 4 bases from V and 6 bases from J, the junction contained 15 bases not matched to a gene. The CDR3 length is 18 residues. CDR3 residues: CASSRITGGTGGAGELFF. CDR3 nucleotides: TGTGCCAGCAGCCGTATAACAGGGGGCACCGGGGGTGCCGGGGAGCTGTTTTTT. Drawing the rest from reference TRBV14 and TRBJ2-2, the complete variable domain is EAGVTQFPSHSVIEKGQTVTLRCDPISGHDNLYWYRRVMGKEIKFLLHFVKESKQDESGMPNNRFLAERTGGTYSTLKVQPAELEDSGVYFCASSRITGGTGGAGELFFGEGSRLTVL.

The chain combines TRBV7-2 with TRBJ1-2; D is unclear. The CDR3 totals 13 residues. The V end lost 2 bases, the J end lost 4 bases, and 8 bases lay between the germline ends. Germline V gene data show CDR1 as SGHTA and CDR2 as FQGNSA. The CDR3 loop reads CASSLNGVYGYTF. The CDR3 DNA is TGTGCCAGCAGCTTAAACGGAGTCTATGGCTACACCTTC.

V and J are TRBV4-1 and TRBJ1-1; TRBD1 might be the D (6 bases). Trimming removed 1 base at V and 1 base at J, with 19 bases between. The CDR3 totals 18 residues. Germline-derived CDR1 and CDR2 are MGHRA and YSYEKL. CDR3 in DNA: TGCGCCAGCAGCCAAGTTAAGGCGGGGGCCCTTTCGAACACTGAAGCTTTCTTT. Translating it yields CASSQVKAGALSNTEAFF.

The chain combines TRBV6-5 with TRBJ2-5; 7 positions agree with TRBD1. The CDR3 length is 16 residues. Germline lookup yields CDR1 MNHEY and CDR2 SVGAGI. Trimming took 0 bases from V and 2 from J; bases not matched to a gene: 6. CDR3: CASSYSTGVAQETQYF. Here the CDR3 DNA reads TGTGCCAGCAGTTACTCTACAGGGGTCGCTCAAGAGACCCAGTACTTC.

The chain uses TRBV6-6 and TRBJ1-1, with unresolved D. CDR1 is MNHNY and CDR2 is SVGAGI in the germline V gene (reference sequence). Trimming removed 0 bases at V and 6 bases at J, with 5 bases between. This CDR3 is 12 amino acids long. The CDR3 DNA reads TGTGCCAGCAGTTACTCTTCCTCTGAAGCTTTCTTT. Protein: CASSYSSSEAFF.

This chain links TRBV30 with TRBJ1-5; 9 bases map to TRBD1. The CDR3 totals 14 residues. The germline gives CDR1 GTSNPN, CDR2 SVGIG (reference sequence). The V and J ends lost 4 bases and 7 bases, in that order; junction bases with no gene match: 8. CDR3 in amino acids: CAWNTGGTGQPQHF. CDR3 DNA: TGTGCCTGGAACACTGGAGGGACAGGGCAGCCCCAGCATTTT.

The rearrangement links TRBV4-3 to TRBJ1-4, with 9 bases that match TRBD1. Germline CDR1 is LGHNA and CDR2 is YSLEER. The CDR3 is 16 amino acids. V lost 0 bases and J lost 8; bases outside the gene matches: 7. The CDR3: CASSQDRGQGQEKLFF. The CDR3 DNA reads as TGCGCCAGCAGCCAAGATAGGGGACAGGGTCAGGAAAAACTGTTTTTT.

The table lists this clone with many counts. This chain connects TRBV4-3 to TRBJ2-1; TRBD2 matches 10 bases. Unmatched junction bases numbered 7, after V lost 1 base and J lost 7 bases. The CDR3 loop spans 16 amino acids. Germline V lookup: CDR1 LGHNA, CDR2 YSLEER. CDR3 sequence: CASSQGRERGGNEQFF. The CDR3 DNA reads as TGCGCCAGCAGCCAAGGAAGGGAGCGGGGGGGGAATGAGCAGTTCTTC.

This clone has more than one count but fewer than ten. This chain joins TRBV6-5 and TRBJ1-2; D not resolved. V lost 2 bases, J lost 7 bases, and 14 bases lay in between. Per germline, CDR1 MNHEY and CDR2 SVGAGI. The length of the CDR3 is 14 residues. The CDR3 region has the DNA TGTGCCAGCAGTTACGAATACGGAGGGATTGGCTACACCTTC. This gives the protein CASSYEYGGIGYTF.

A single count supports this clone. V is TRBV9 and J is TRBJ1-2; 7 nucleotides align to TRBD1. CDR3 size: 14 residues. Germline CDR1 and CDR2: SGDLS and YYNGEE. The trim removed 3 bases at V and 4 bases at J, leaving 6 bases unmatched. CDR3 nucleotides: TGTGCCAGCAGCGCCCCGGGACAGTTCTATGGCTACACCTTC. It is translated as CASSAPGQFYGYTF. The full variable domain, its missing parts supplied by reference TRBV9 and TRBJ1-2, is DSGVTQTPKHLITATGQRVTLRCSPRSGDLSVYWYQQSLDQGLQFLIQYYNGEERAKGNILERFSAQQFPDLHSELNLSSLELGDSALYFCASSAPGQFYGYTFGSGTRLTVV.

The V and J genes are TRBV2 and TRBJ2-5; TRBD2 agrees at 7 bases. Germline V lookup: CDR1 SNHLY, CDR2 FYNNEI. The CDR3 extends over 15 amino acids. Trimming at V came to 2 bases and at J to 7 bases, leaving 10 bases not matched to a gene. The CDR3 loop reads CASSERLAVQGTQYF. For the CDR3, the DNA is TGTGCCAGCAGTGAACGTCTAGCGGTCCAGGGGACCCAGTACTTC.

This clone has a handful of counts. The chain employs TRBV30 and TRBJ1-6; D is possibly TRBD1 (5 bases). Trimming took 1 base from V and 8 from J, leaving 12 bases between them. There are 14 residues in the CDR3. Germline CDR1 reads GTSNPN; CDR2 reads SVGIG (reference sequence). The chain's CDR3 is CAWSDRFPHSPLHF. The CDR3 region has the DNA TGTGCCTGGAGTGACAGGTTTCCCCATTCACCCCTCCACTTT.

The chain joins TRBV28 to TRBJ2-5; tentative D call: TRBD1 (6 bases). Germline CDR1 reads MDHEN; CDR2 reads SYDVKM. With 3 bases removed from V and 1 base from J, the gap between germline ends came to 12 bases. There are 15 residues in the CDR3. The CDR3 reads CASSFGSTGQETQYF. CDR3 coding DNA: TGTGCCAGCAGTTTCGGTTCGACAGGCCAAGAGACCCAGTACTTC.

This clone was counted between two and nine times. The chain is built from TRBV29-1 and TRBJ2-7; 13 nucleotides line up with TRBD2. The CDR3 consists of 12 residues. Trimming took 5 bases from V and 7 from J; bases not matched to a gene: 2. Germline CDR1 and CDR2: SQVTM and ANQGSEA. In DNA form, the CDR3 reads TGCAGCGTTCGACTAGCGGGGGGTGAGCAGTACTTC. It is translated as CSVRLAGGEQYF.

To note about this clone: This specimen includes other DNA sequences encoding the same CDR3. The chain recombines TRBV4-3 with TRBJ1-1, with unresolved D. The V end lost 0 bases, the J end lost 1 base, and 3 bases lay between the germline ends. Germline CDR1 and CDR2: LGHNA and YSLEER. The CDR3 consists of 13 residues. CDR3 sequence: CASSQDRNTEAFF. In DNA form, the CDR3 reads TGCGCCAGCAGCCAAGATAGGAACACTGAAGCTTTCTTT.

This chain joins TRBV15 and TRBJ1-1; no reliable D call. Trimming removed 5 bases from V and 5 bases from J, with 12 bases in between. Germline lookup yields CDR1 LNHNV and CDR2 YYDKDF (reference sequence). The CDR3 has 13 residues. The CDR3 spells CATSPTRETEAFF. As DNA, the CDR3 is TGTGCCACCAGCCCCACACGGGAGACTGAAGCTTTCTTT.

Comment on this clone: This sample also contains other DNA sequences that code for the same CDR3. The rearrangement uses TRBV5-1 and TRBJ2-7; 8 nucleotides align to TRBD1. The J segment lost 2 bases and the V segment lost 1 base, leaving 2 bases of the junction unmatched. Per the germline V gene, CDR1 is SGHRS and CDR2 is YFSETQ. The CDR3 length is 14 residues. The CDR3 is CASSLRDRTYEQYF. CDR3 bases: TGCGCCAGCAGCTTGCGGGACAGGACCTACGAGCAGTACTTC.

V gene TRBV19 combines with J gene TRBJ1-6, with TRBD1 matching over 7 bases. CDR1 and CDR2 (germline): LNHDA, SQIVND (reference sequence). The CDR3 has 15 residues. The ends lost 5 bases at V and 10 bases at J; junction bases unmatched: 11. The CDR3 sequence: CASSPSRDRASPLHF. The CDR3 DNA follows: TGTGCCAGTAGTCCATCCCGGGACAGAGCCTCACCCCTCCACTTT. Full variable domain (missing parts from reference TRBV19 and TRBJ1-6): DGGITQSPKYLFRKEGQNVTLSCEQNLNHDAMYWYRQDPGQGLRLIYYSQIVNDFQKGDIAEGYSVSREKKESFPLTVTSAQKNPTAFYLCASSPSRDRASPLHFGNGTRLTVT.